The 27 T cell receptor beta chains in this list originate from one sample, sequenced in a study of T-cell reconstitution after alpha-beta-depleted transplantation in children. Preparation of the TCRbeta library involved a method that used unique molecular identifiers. MiXCR, run by TCRdb on the PCR reads, gives a single entry per CDR3 protein. Among around 190,000 distinct CDR3 sequences listed, about 7% were seen once. The specimen comprised PBMCs, sampled before TCRalphabeta/CD19-depleted stem cell transplant. These receptors were collected from a boy aged 2 to 10 with acute lymphoblastic leukemia, due to receive a stem cell transplant.

V and J are TRBV30 and TRBJ2-1; 7 bases fit TRBD2. CDR1 GTSNPN and CDR2 SVGIG come from the germline V gene (reference sequence). J gave up 3 bases and V 2 bases, and 7 bases lay outside the gene matches. The CDR3 length is 15 residues. This CDR3 reads CAWSHSSGSYNEQFF. In nucleotides, the CDR3 is TGTGCCTGGAGTCACTCTAGCGGCAGCTACAATGAGCAGTTCTTC.

This clonotype was seen many times. This chain uses TRBV5-1 with TRBJ2-3; 10 bases map to TRBD2. The CDR3 has 15 residues. The V gene end was trimmed by 3 bases and the J gene end by 2 bases; junction bases not matched to a gene: 3. Looked up from germline, CDR1 is SGHRS and CDR2 is YFSETQ. CDR3 region: CASSSSGGPTDTQYF. The CDR3 DNA sequence: TGCGCCAGCAGCTCTAGCGGGGGTCCCACAGATACGCAGTATTTT.

A few counts support this clonotype. The J gene is TRBJ2-7, the V gene TRBV28; no definite D call. Germline V gives CDR1 MDHEN, CDR2 SYDVKM. The CDR3 has 12 residues. Trimming removed 5 bases at V and 2 bases at J, with 7 bases between. The CDR3 coding sequence is TGTGCCAGCAGTCCCCCGACCTACGAGCAGTACTTC. It specifies CASSPPTYEQYF.

This sequence joins TRBV11-2 and TRBJ1-2; perhaps TRBD1 as D (5 bases). From germline, CDR1 is SGHAT and CDR2 FQNNGV. The V end lost 1 base, the J end lost 3 bases, and 12 bases lay between the germline ends. The CDR3 loop spans 15 amino acids. The chain's CDR3 is CASSLGGGAHYGYTF. The CDR3, as DNA: TGTGCCAGCAGCTTAGGTGGGGGTGCTCACTATGGCTACACCTTC.

The rearrangement joins TRBV20-1 to TRBJ2-3, with D possibly being TRBD2 (6 bases). Germline-derived CDR1 and CDR2 are DFQATT and SNEGSKA (reference sequence). The CDR3 extends over 16 amino acids. V lost 6 bases and J lost 4, with 23 bases in between. The DNA of the CDR3 is TGCAGTGCGGGGGGTGATATCGGTCCACAGGCAGATACGCAGTATTTT. It is translated as CSAGGDIGPQADTQYF.

This rearrangement joins TRBV10-3 to TRBJ2-6; 7 bases align to TRBD1. Germline lookup yields CDR1 ENHRY and CDR2 SYGVKD. J gave up 0 bases and V 3 bases, and 8 bases lay outside the gene matches. The CDR3 length is 18 residues. As DNA, the CDR3 is TGTGCCATCAGTGATATGACAGGGATAAGCTCTGGGGCCAACGTCCTGACTTTC. This codes for CAISDMTGISSGANVLTF.

V gene TRBV3-1 combines with J gene TRBJ2-2, with TRBD1 identical over 7 bases. Per the germline V gene, CDR1 is LGHDT and CDR2 is YNNKEL (reference sequence). The CDR3 loop spans 15 amino acids. V lost 6 bases, J lost 0 bases, and 4 bases stayed unmatched. CDR3 loop: CASSNRGSNTGELFF. In DNA, the CDR3 is TGTGCCAGCAGTAACAGGGGATCGAACACCGGGGAGCTGTTTTTT.

This clonotype was found a few times. V gene TRBV20-1 combines with J gene TRBJ1-1; 7 bases fit TRBD1. The CDR3 covers 14 residues. Germline V gene sequence: CDR1 DFQATT, CDR2 SNEGSKA (reference sequence). The trim removed 5 bases at V and 0 bases at J, leaving 6 bases unmatched. In DNA form, the CDR3 reads TGCAGTGCTGCGAGGGGGCTAATGAACACTGAAGCTTTCTTT. It translates to CSAARGLMNTEAFF.

The J gene is TRBJ2-3, the V gene TRBV28; 7 bases map to TRBD1. Germline assignment: CDR1 MDHEN and CDR2 SYDVKM. The CDR3 is made up of 13 amino acids. With V trimmed by 6 bases and J by 6 bases, 6 bases remained unmatched. CDR3 DNA sequence: TGTGCCAGCAGGGTTAGGGGGCGCGATACGCAGTATTTT. Translating gives CASRVRGRDTQYF.

This clonotype was found many times. This chain connects TRBV5-1 to TRBJ1-6; 10 bases are a match to TRBD1. The germline CDR1 and CDR2 sequences are SGHRS and YFSETQ. This CDR3 is 14 amino acids long. V lost 4 bases and J lost 8; bases outside the gene matches: 3. CDR3 nucleotides: TGCGCCAGCAGCCCGGGACAGGGGCATTCACCCCTCCACTTT. This encodes CASSPGQGHSPLHF.

This clonotype was observed at least ten times. V and J are TRBV6-2 or TRBV6-3 and TRBJ2-3, with 7 bases identical to TRBD2. This CDR3 is built from 18 residues. Germline trimming cut 5 bases from V and 3 bases from J; bases unmatched to any gene: 17. Germline CDR1 reads MNHEY; CDR2 reads SVGEGT. CDR3 protein: CASSRTRKERGGTDTQYF. CDR3 nucleotides: TGTGCCAGCAGTCGAACGAGGAAGGAGCGGGGAGGGACAGATACGCAGTATTTT.

This clonotype was detected ten times or more. The rearrangement joins TRBV28 to TRBJ2-5; 7 nucleotides align to TRBD2. V dropped 7 bases and J dropped 0; count of bases not matched to a gene: 5. Germline V lookup: CDR1 MDHEN, CDR2 SYDVKM. The CDR3 totals 14 residues. This CDR3 is CASIESGNQETQYF. Written as DNA, the CDR3 is TGTGCCAGCATAGAGAGCGGGAACCAAGAGACCCAGTACTTC.

In this sample, this clonotype turned up many times. This sequence joins TRBV2 and TRBJ2-5; 9 positions match TRBD2. J gave up 2 bases and V 5 bases, and 9 bases lay outside the gene matches. Germline V gene data show CDR1 as SNHLY and CDR2 as FYNNEI. The CDR3 has 16 residues. The CDR3 spells CASSRPSGAPQETQYF. The CDR3 DNA sequence: TGTGCCAGCAGTCGCCCTAGCGGGGCTCCTCAAGAGACCCAGTACTTC. The complete variable domain, with remaining parts taken from reference TRBV2 and TRBJ2-5, reads EPEVTQTPSHQVTQMGQEVILRCVPISNHLYFYWYRQILGQKVEFLVSFYNNEISEKSEIFDDQFSVERPDGSNFTLKIRSTKLEDSAMYFCASSRPSGAPQETQYFGPGTRLLVL.

There are a few counts of this clonotype. The rearrangement links TRBV20-1 to TRBJ1-2; 7 bases agree with TRBD1. This CDR3 has 12 amino acids. Looked up from germline, CDR1 is DFQATT and CDR2 is SNEGSKA (reference sequence). Trimming removed 3 bases from V and 3 bases from J; junction bases left unmatched: 1. This CDR3 is CSASRGDYGYTF. In DNA, the CDR3 is TGCAGTGCTAGCAGGGGGGACTATGGCTACACCTTC.

The CDR3, as DNA: TGCGCCAGCAGCTTCGCCACAGGGACCGGGGAAAACACTGAAGCTTTCTTT. Protein sequence: CASSFATGTGENTEAFF. The genes are TRBV5-1 and TRBJ1-1, with D perhaps matching TRBD1 (6 bases). Deletions cut 2 bases from V and 2 bases from J, with 19 bases between. In germline, CDR1 is SGHRS, CDR2 YFSETQ. The CDR3 is 17 amino acids.

This clonotype has ten or more counts. V is TRBV7-9 and J is TRBJ2-1, with D perhaps matching TRBD2 (5 bases). The CDR3 runs to 13 residues. V dropped 8 bases and J dropped 5 bases, with 13 bases sitting between them. Germline lookup yields CDR1 SEHNR and CDR2 FQNEAQ (reference sequence). The CDR3 is CASFGGPDNEQFF. CDR3 nucleotide sequence: TGTGCCAGCTTTGGAGGACCGGACAATGAGCAGTTCTTC.

With respect to this clonotype: This may be a read error, as it is one base from a much larger clone. This chain joins TRBV20-1 and TRBJ2-7; tentative D call: TRBD2 (5 bases). This CDR3 is 13 amino acids long. CDR1 and CDR2 from the germline V gene are DFQATT and SNEGSKA (reference sequence). The CDR3 reads CSARPRGDYELYF. The CDR3 DNA reads TGCAGTGCTAGGCCCCGAGGAGACTACGAGCTGTACTTC.

This clonotype was recorded a few times. The missing conserved phenylalanine or tryptophan at the end of this CDR3 makes a read error likely. The gene calls are TRBV11-1 and TRBJ2-2; TRBD1 matches 7 bases. Germline V gives CDR1 SGHAT, CDR2 FQDESV (reference sequence). The V and J ends lost 2 bases and 3 bases, in that order; junction bases with no gene match: 12. This CDR3 contains 18 residues. In nucleotides, the CDR3 is TGTGCCAGCAGCTTAAAGGGAAGTCGACAGGGAGACACCGGGGAGCTGTTTCTT. As protein: CASSLKGSRQGDTGELFL.

This clonotype was counted many times. This chain connects TRBV11-1 to TRBJ2-5, with 8 bases identical to TRBD1. CDR3 length: 14 residues. The germline V gene encodes CDR1 SGHAT and CDR2 FQDESV (reference sequence). V was pared by 4 bases and J by 4 bases, with 5 bases of the junction left unmatched. In DNA, the CDR3 is TGTGCCAGCAGCTACGGACAGGGACGAGAGACCCAGTACTTC. Protein sequence: CASSYGQGRETQYF.

This clonotype was detected many times. The gene calls are TRBV7-2 and TRBJ2-1; 13 positions match TRBD2. In germline, CDR1 is SGHTA, CDR2 FQGNSA. The V and J ends lost 5 bases and 6 bases, in that order; junction bases with no gene match: 4. The CDR3 is 15 residues long. The CDR3 spells CASSQLAGGPNEQFF. The CDR3 nucleotides are TGTGCCAGCAGCCAACTAGCGGGAGGGCCCAATGAGCAGTTCTTC.

This clonotype occurred many times. V usage is TRBV6-2 or TRBV6-3 and J usage is TRBJ2-1; 11 bases match TRBD2. The CDR3 runs to 15 residues. V lost 6 bases and J lost 12; bases outside the gene matches: 13. Germline V lookup: CDR1 MNHEY, CDR2 SVGEGT. In DNA, the CDR3 is TGTGCCAGCAGACCGGGACTAGCGGAGTCGGGTGGGCAGTTCTTC. Its translation is CASRPGLAESGGQFF.

This clonotype has just a few counts. The chain links TRBV20-1 to TRBJ2-7, with D perhaps matching TRBD2 (6 bases). Trimming took off 1 base at V and 5 bases at J, with 12 bases between the two ends. Germline-derived CDR1 and CDR2 are DFQATT and SNEGSKA (reference sequence). The CDR3 loop spans 13 amino acids. The CDR3 region is CSARARGMNEQYF. The DNA for the CDR3 is TGCAGTGCTAGAGCACGGGGGATGAACGAGCAGTACTTC.

The chain links TRBV7-8 to TRBJ2-7, with no clear D. Germline CDR1 SGHVS, CDR2 FQNEAQ. CDR3 length equals 14 residues. V was clipped by 7 bases and J by 5 bases, with 18 bases between them. The CDR3 here is CASIREGEIDEQYF. The CDR3 DNA is TGTGCCAGCATCAGAGAAGGAGAAATCGACGAGCAGTACTTC.

This clonotype occurred many times. The V gene is TRBV4-2, the J gene TRBJ2-2, with D hard to call. Trimming took 6 bases from V and 6 from J, leaving 11 bases between them. There are 13 residues in the CDR3. Per the germline V gene, CDR1 is LGHNA and CDR2 is YNFKEQ. This CDR3 is CASSSIPPGELFF. CDR3 bases: TGTGCCAGCAGTTCAATCCCCCCCGGGGAGCTGTTTTTT.

This clonotype was counted many times. The chain links TRBV7-9 to TRBJ2-7; D may be TRBD2 (6 bases). CDR1 is SEHNR and CDR2 is FQNEAQ in the germline V gene (reference sequence). This CDR3 comprises 17 residues. V was trimmed by 8 bases and J by 3 bases, leaving 26 bases between them. CDR3 in amino acids: CASGGEKQNRGYYEQYF. The CDR3 region has the DNA TGTGCCAGCGGAGGGGAAAAACAGAATCGCGGTTACTACGAGCAGTACTTC.

This clonotype was detected ten times or more. The chain links TRBV6-2 or TRBV6-3 to TRBJ2-1, with TRBD2 identical over 8 bases. Per the germline V gene, CDR1 is MNHEY and CDR2 is SVGEGT. The CDR3 spans 14 residues. The J segment lost 7 bases and the V segment lost 7 bases, leaving 9 bases of the junction unmatched. CDR3 coding DNA: TGTGCCAGCACCGCCGGGACTAGTTCGAATGAGCAGTTCTTC. It codes for CASTAGTSSNEQFF.

Many counts were recorded for this clonotype. The rearrangement links TRBV5-1 to TRBJ2-5, with unresolved D. Germline CDR1 reads SGHRS; CDR2 reads YFSETQ. Trimming took off 1 base at V and 3 bases at J, with 7 bases between the two ends. CDR3 length equals 13 residues. The CDR3 region has the DNA TGCGCCAGCAGCTTGACGGCGGAAGAGACCCAGTACTTC. Amino acids: CASSLTAEETQYF.